The 29 T cell receptor beta chains in this list originate from one sample, sequenced in a study of T cell responses to AZD1222 COVID-19 vaccine. Sequenced by immunoSEQ multiplex PCR; TCRdb stores in-frame clones only, minus some. The sample has about 74,000 clones, 80% to 95% seen once. The source material was peripheral blood, sampled 28 days after the second AZD1222 dose. These receptors originate from an adult who received the AZD1222 COVID-19 vaccine.

This clone appeared a single time. The genes are TRBV11-2 and TRBJ2-7; D remains unclear. CDR3 length: 14 amino acids. CDR1 is SGHAT, CDR2 FQNNGV, per germline. V gave up 1 base and J gave up 0 bases, with 7 bases separating them. The CDR3: CASSLGKHSYEQYF. DNA for the CDR3: TGTGCCAGCAGCTTAGGCAAGCACTCCTACGAGCAGTACTTC.

This rearrangement joins TRBV29-1 to TRBJ2-7; D may be TRBD2 (6 bases). Germline-derived CDR1 and CDR2 are SQVTM and ANQGSEA. This CDR3 is built from 11 residues. The V end lost 7 bases, the J end lost 3 bases, and 10 bases lay between the germline ends. CDR3 sequence: CSAGTLYEQYF. CDR3 nucleotide sequence: TGCAGCGCAGGGACTCTCTACGAGCAGTACTTC.

The chain joins TRBV7-2 to TRBJ1-1; no definite D call. This CDR3 comprises 15 residues. The V end lost 5 bases, the J end lost 5 bases, and 18 bases lay between the germline ends. The germline gives CDR1 SGHTA, CDR2 FQGNSA. In DNA, the CDR3 is TGTGCCAGCAGCCCCCTCCGGAACAGTTGGACTGAAGCTTTCTTT. Translating gives CASSPLRNSWTEAFF.

In this sample, this clone turned up once. This chain joins TRBV19 and TRBJ1-1; 8 bases line up with TRBD1. This CDR3 comprises 17 residues. After removal of 5 bases from V and 0 bases from J, the junction contained 11 bases not matched to a gene. The germline gives CDR1 LNHDA, CDR2 SQIVND (reference sequence). CDR3 loop: CASSPNGGTGLNTEAFF. CDR3 nucleotides: TGTGCCAGTAGTCCCAATGGGGGGACAGGATTGAACACTGAAGCTTTCTTT.

The CDR3 sequence is CASSLVSSGTYNEQFF. The CDR3 DNA reads as TGCGCCAGCAGCTTGGTATCTAGCGGGACCTACAATGAGCAGTTCTTC. The J gene is TRBJ2-1, the V gene TRBV5-1, with 9 bases identical to TRBD2. J lost 2 bases, V lost 0 bases, and 3 bases had no gene match. Germline assignment: CDR1 SGHRS and CDR2 YFSETQ. The CDR3 loop spans 16 amino acids.

The chain has TRBV9 and TRBJ1-1; TRBD1 might be the D (5 bases). The germline V and J ends were trimmed by 2 bases and 5 bases, with 28 bases remaining between them. Germline V gives CDR1 SGDLS, CDR2 YYNGEE. The CDR3 length is 19 residues. The chain's CDR3 is CASSVKRQLVAIIFTEAFF. CDR3 DNA sequence: TGTGCCAGCAGCGTCAAAAGACAGTTGGTAGCCATTATCTTTACTGAAGCTTTCTTT.

The chain recombines TRBV29-1 with TRBJ2-7, with a tentative D call TRBD2 (5 bases). Germline CDR1 reads SQVTM; CDR2 reads ANQGSEA. V dropped 5 bases and J dropped 4 bases, with 21 bases sitting between them. The CDR3 covers 15 residues. CDR3 bases: TGCAGCGTTACCCTAGGGAGTCTCGCGATTTACGAGCAGTACTTC. Translating it yields CSVTLGSLAIYEQYF.

The CDR3 region is CASSLAGSGETQYF. The CDR3 DNA follows: TGCGCCAGCAGCTTGGCCGGGAGCGGGGAGACCCAGTACTTC. The rearrangement uses TRBV5-1 and TRBJ2-5, with a weak D call TRBD2 (6 bases). The CDR3 loop spans 14 amino acids. The ends were cut back, 0 bases at V and 5 bases at J, with 11 bases in the middle. CDR1 SGHRS and CDR2 YFSETQ come from the germline V gene.

This chain joins TRBV15 and TRBJ2-1, with TRBD1 matching 9 bases. The length of the CDR3 is 15 residues. V shed 2 bases and J 7 bases; nucleotides not matched to a gene: 6. Germline CDR1 LNHNV, CDR2 YYDKDF (reference sequence). The CDR3: CATSRSRTGVNEQFF. CDR3 nucleotides: TGTGCCACCAGCAGATCGCGGACAGGGGTAAATGAGCAGTTCTTC.

The V and J genes are TRBV2 and TRBJ1-5; D call uncertain. Germline V CDR1 and CDR2: SNHLY, FYNNEI. Trimming shortened V by 8 bases and J by 0 bases, and 14 bases separated the two germline ends. The CDR3 covers 15 residues. The CDR3 DNA follows: TGTGCCAGCGCTGCGGTGGGCCGTAGCAATCAGCCCCAGCATTTT. It translates to CASAAVGRSNQPQHF.

V is TRBV11-2 and J is TRBJ2-7; 8 positions agree with TRBD1. The CDR3 is 14 residues long. Germline assignment: CDR1 SGHAT and CDR2 FQNNGV. V trimming: 4 bases; J trimming: 5 bases; junction bases outside the gene matches: 7. The CDR3 sequence: CASSSRQGRNEQYF. The CDR3 coding sequence is TGTGCCAGCAGCTCACGACAGGGGAGGAACGAGCAGTACTTC.

The rearrangement uses TRBV5-5 and TRBJ1-5, with D unclear. Trimming took 4 bases from V and 5 from J, leaving 19 bases between them. Germline V CDR1 and CDR2: SGHKS, YYEKEE (reference sequence). CDR3 length: 16 amino acids. The CDR3 DNA reads as TGTGCCAGCAGCCCTAAGTACGCGGGAGAATATCAGCCCCAGCATTTT. This encodes CASSPKYAGEYQPQHF.

This rearrangement joins TRBV28 to TRBJ2-5, with 9 bases matching TRBD2. The CDR3 totals 14 residues. The germline gives CDR1 MDHEN, CDR2 SYDVKM. Trimming removed 8 bases from V and 2 bases from J; junction bases left unmatched: 6. For the CDR3, the DNA is TGTGCCAGCGTGACTAGCGGAACACAAGAGACCCAGTACTTC. Protein: CASVTSGTQETQYF.

This clone was counted once. The V gene is TRBV12-5, the J gene TRBJ2-2; perhaps TRBD2 as D (5 bases). Trimming cost V 7 bases and J 5 bases, with 8 bases left between them. The CDR3 runs 12 residues. CDR1 is LGHNT and CDR2 is FRNRAP in the germline V gene. The CDR3 nucleotides read TGTGCTAGTGCCCGGGATACCGGGGAGCTGTTTTTT. The encoded protein is CASARDTGELFF.

CDR3 amino acids: CASSQYGGRELSYNEQFF. As DNA, the CDR3 is TGTGCCAGCAGCCAATACGGGGGGCGGGAGCTGTCCTACAATGAGCAGTTCTTC. The chain joins TRBV3-1 (or the pseudogene TRBV3-2) to TRBJ2-1, with D perhaps matching TRBD2 (7 bases). The CDR3 is 18 amino acids. V shed 2 bases and J shed 1 base, with 18 bases lying between them. Germline CDR1 is LGHDT and CDR2 is YNNKEL (reference sequence).

The chain is built from TRBV20-1 and TRBJ1-1, with D perhaps TRBD1 (6 bases). The CDR3 is 13 amino acids. V gave up 3 bases and J gave up 1 base, with 9 bases separating them. Germline assignment: CDR1 DFQATT and CDR2 SNEGSKA (reference sequence). DNA for the CDR3: TGCAGTGCTAGTGGGGGGCCGAACACTGAAGCTTTCTTT. Amino acids: CSASGGPNTEAFF.

This clone showed up just once. The chain joins TRBV19 to TRBJ2-1; TRBD1 agrees at 7 bases. V was pared by 5 bases and J by 3 bases, with 10 bases of the junction left unmatched. The CDR3 length is 16 residues. The germline V gene has CDR1 LNHDA and CDR2 SQIVND (reference sequence). This CDR3 is CASSRRGTDRYNEQFF. The CDR3 DNA reads TGTGCCAGTAGTCGTAGAGGGACAGACCGCTACAATGAGCAGTTCTTC.

The chain joins TRBV5-6 to TRBJ2-7; D remains unclear. The CDR3 covers 14 residues. V lost 3 bases and J 2 bases, leaving 12 bases between the germline ends. Germline loops: CDR1 SGHDT, CDR2 YYEEEE. CDR3 sequence reads: CASSSIRTPYEQYF. As DNA, the CDR3 is TGTGCCAGCAGCTCAATACGTACCCCCTACGAGCAGTACTTC.

J is TRBJ1-1 and V is TRBV29-1, with D maybe TRBD1 (5 bases). Germline loops: CDR1 SQVTM, CDR2 ANQGSEA. This CDR3 is 12 amino acids long. V lost 5 bases and J 4 bases, leaving 11 bases between the germline ends. The CDR3 here is CSVPGFGTEAFF. The CDR3 DNA reads TGCAGCGTTCCAGGGTTTGGCACTGAAGCTTTCTTT.

This clone was detected only once. The chain recombines TRBV30 with TRBJ1-6, with 10 bases fitting TRBD1. The CDR3 runs to 14 residues. J gave up 9 bases and V 2 bases, and 4 bases lay outside the gene matches. Germline V CDR1 and CDR2: GTSNPN, SVGIG (reference sequence). CDR3 region: CAWSRTGGGSPLHF. The CDR3 DNA reads as TGTGCCTGGAGTCGGACAGGGGGTGGTTCACCCCTCCACTTT.

The V gene is TRBV28, the J gene TRBJ2-1; either TRBD1 or TRBD2 may supply D (5 bases each). The CDR3 runs to 11 residues. V lost 5 bases and J 13 bases, leaving 12 bases between the germline ends. The germline gives CDR1 MDHEN, CDR2 SYDVKM. DNA for the CDR3: TGTGCCAGCAGTCCCGGGACCCGTCAGTTCTTC. It yields the protein CASSPGTRQFF.

This rearrangement joins TRBV2 to TRBJ1-1; no definite D call. V was pared by 4 bases and J by 5 bases, with 11 bases between. Germline V CDR1 and CDR2: SNHLY, FYNNEI. This CDR3 contains 13 residues. CDR3 sequence reads: CASSVRSVTEAFF. DNA for the CDR3: TGTGCCAGCAGTGTCCGTTCGGTGACTGAAGCTTTCTTT.

The chain employs TRBV28 and TRBJ2-2, with D unresolved. CDR1 and CDR2 from the germline V gene are MDHEN and SYDVKM. The CDR3 contains 15 residues. Trimming shortened V by 2 bases and J by 6 bases, and 13 bases separated the two germline ends. The CDR3 DNA sequence: TGTGCCAGCAGTTTAAGTTCGGCTGGGGCCGGGGAGCTGTTTTTT. It is translated as CASSLSSAGAGELFF.

The chain joins TRBV3-1 (or the pseudogene TRBV3-2) to TRBJ2-7; TRBD2 is a possible D gene (5 bases). This CDR3 region has 13 residues. Germline CDR1 LGHDT, CDR2 YNNKEL (reference sequence). Trimming removed 4 bases from V and 1 base from J, with 8 bases in between. CDR3 nucleotides: TGTGCCAGCAGCCGTTGGGAGTCCTACGAGCAGTACTTC. As protein: CASSRWESYEQYF.

The rearrangement uses TRBV7-9 and TRBJ2-7; D is tentatively TRBD1 or TRBD2 (6 bases each). The CDR3 covers 15 residues. The germline CDR1 and CDR2 sequences are SEHNR and FQNEAQ (reference sequence). The ends were cut back, 5 bases at V and 3 bases at J, with 17 bases in the middle. The CDR3 loop reads CASSPQLGGGYEQYF. In DNA form, the CDR3 reads TGTGCCAGCAGCCCACAGCTAGGGGGAGGCTACGAGCAGTACTTC.

The CDR3 DNA is TGCGCCAGCAGCTTGGCGGGGACAAGCTACGAGCAGTACTTC. Translated: CASSLAGTSYEQYF. The V gene is TRBV5-1, the J gene TRBJ2-7, with a possible D match to TRBD1 (6 bases). Trimming left V 0 bases short and J 3 bases short, with 10 bases between. CDR1 SGHRS and CDR2 YFSETQ come from the germline V gene. This CDR3 region has 14 residues.

The chain uses TRBV19 and TRBJ1-2; D ambiguous. Trimming pared 3 bases from V and 5 bases from J, leaving 10 bases between. The germline V gene has CDR1 LNHDA and CDR2 SQIVND (reference sequence). CDR3 length equals 13 residues. The DNA of the CDR3 is TGTGCCAGTAGTATGCCACAACGATATGGCTACACCTTC. It encodes CASSMPQRYGYTF. Variable domain in full (rest from reference TRBV19 and TRBJ1-2): DGGITQSPKYLFRKEGQNVTLSCEQNLNHDAMYWYRQDPGQGLRLIYYSQIVNDFQKGDIAEGYSVSREKKESFPLTVTSAQKNPTAFYLCASSMPQRYGYTFGSGTRLTVV.

The chain couples TRBV3-1 (or the pseudogene TRBV3-2) to TRBJ1-5; the D is unclear. The V end lost 0 bases, the J end lost 7 bases, and 10 bases lay between the germline ends. CDR3 size: 14 residues. Germline V CDR1 and CDR2: LGHDT, YNNKEL (reference sequence). CDR3 nucleotides: TGTGCCAGCAGCCAAGATATTGACCTCCAGCCCCAGCATTTT. This translates into CASSQDIDLQPQHF.

The rearrangement uses TRBV27 and TRBJ2-7; possible D gene TRBD1, 6 bases. V was pared by 6 bases and J by 6 bases, with 15 bases between. The CDR3 consists of 13 residues. Germline lookup yields CDR1 MNHEY and CDR2 SMNVEV (reference sequence). CDR3 sequence (DNA): TGTGCCAGCAGGAAAACAGGGTCCGCCGAGCAGTACTTC. Its translation: CASRKTGSAEQYF.